A single sample gave rise to the 10 T cell receptor beta chains below, sequenced in a study of identical twins. TCRdb called the 5' RACE reads again in MiXCR, with one record for every CDR3 protein. The data show hundreds of thousands of distinct CDR3 sequences, under 9% seen once. This sample was shared with a second study, whose subject was yellow fever vaccine responses in identical twins.

Sample: PBMCs. The receptor source for this set is a woman between 18 and 29 years old in good health.

This clonotype was seen repeatedly, ten times or more. The V gene is TRBV28, the J gene TRBJ1-2; 7 positions match TRBD1. The length of the CDR3 is 14 residues. CDR1 is MDHEN, CDR2 SYDVKM, per germline. V was pared by 3 bases and J by 4 bases, with 5 bases of the junction left unmatched. The CDR3 DNA sequence: TGTGCCAGCAGTTTGACAGGGAGCAGCTATGGCTACACCTTC. Encoded protein: CASSLTGSSYGYTF.

The chain couples TRBV7-8 to TRBJ2-1, with a tentative D call TRBD2 (6 bases). Trimming removed 5 bases at V and 9 bases at J, with 8 bases between. The germline gives CDR1 SGHVS, CDR2 FQNEAQ. The length of the CDR3 is 11 residues. This chain's CDR3 is CASSTRGEQFF. CDR3 DNA sequence: TGTGCCAGCAGCACGCGGGGTGAGCAGTTCTTC.

This clonotype has only a few counts. The chain joins TRBV12-5 to TRBJ2-1; 9 nucleotides line up with TRBD1. CDR1 and CDR2 (germline): LGHNT, FRNRAP. The CDR3 loop spans 14 amino acids. Losses at the gene ends were 5 bases for V and 7 bases for J; bases not matched to a gene: 6. CDR3: CASGHLDRGNEQFF. The CDR3 DNA reads as TGTGCTAGTGGTCACCTGGACAGGGGTAATGAGCAGTTCTTC.

This clonotype appeared many times. The rearrangement links TRBV7-9 to TRBJ2-1; D may be TRBD2 (7 bases). There are 15 residues in the CDR3. V was cut by 5 bases and J by 4 bases, with 15 bases left in between. The V gene's germline CDR1 is SEHNR and CDR2 FQNEAQ (reference sequence). The CDR3 loop reads CASSPRGGLYNEQFF. CDR3 nucleotide sequence: TGTGCCAGCAGCCCTAGGGGGGGATTATACAATGAGCAGTTCTTC.

This clonotype was seen repeatedly, ten times or more. The chain has TRBV6-2 or TRBV6-3 and TRBJ2-2; D is undetermined. The CDR3 runs to 12 residues. The germline V gene has CDR1 MNHEY and CDR2 SVGEGT. V shed 7 bases and J shed 6 bases, with 9 bases lying between them. The CDR3 DNA is TGTGCCAGCAAGGGCGGCTCCGGGGAGCTGTTTTTT. This translates into CASKGGSGELFF.

The chain links TRBV7-2 to TRBJ2-3; the D gene is possibly TRBD2 (5 bases). Trimming removed 5 bases at V and 1 base at J, with 13 bases between. Germline loops: CDR1 SGHTA, CDR2 FQGNSA. The CDR3 sequence is 15 residues long. The CDR3 here is CASSRRAVRTDTQYF. CDR3 DNA: TGTGCCAGCAGCCGGCGAGCGGTACGCACAGATACGCAGTATTTT.

Note on this clonotype: A much larger clone sits a single nucleotide away, making a read error possible. The chain's CDR3 is CASSLTGGSTDTQNF. The CDR3 region has the DNA TGTGCCAGCAGCTTAACGGGGGGGAGCACAGATACGCAGAATTTT. The V gene is TRBV7-3, the J gene TRBJ2-3, with 7 bases that match TRBD2. This CDR3 spans 15 amino acids. Germline assignment: CDR1 SGHTA and CDR2 FQGTGA.

The rearrangement uses TRBV20-1 and TRBJ2-7; D is unresolved. The CDR3 runs 14 residues. The V end was cut by 3 bases, the J end by 6 bases, with 18 bases between. Germline V CDR1 and CDR2: DFQATT, SNEGSKA (reference sequence). Here the CDR3 reads CSARTPFLVREQYF. CDR3 DNA sequence: TGCAGTGCTAGGACTCCTTTCTTGGTCCGCGAGCAGTACTTC.

V and J are TRBV12-3 or TRBV12-4 and TRBJ2-3; D gene unclear. Trimming took off 6 bases at V and 0 bases at J, with 10 bases between the two ends. This CDR3 spans 14 amino acids. CDR3 coding DNA: TGTGCCAGCAGAACCGAGACTAGCACAGATACGCAGTATTTT. Translation gives CASRTETSTDTQYF.

The rearrangement joins TRBV3-1 to TRBJ2-5; D is possibly TRBD1 (6 bases). Between the trimmed V and J ends, which lost 4 bases and 4 bases, there was a span of 19 bases. The CDR3 loop spans 16 amino acids. Germline V gene data show CDR1 as LGHDT and CDR2 as YNNKEL (reference sequence). CDR3 protein: CASSPPRAGAGETQYF. Written as DNA, the CDR3 is TGTGCCAGCAGCCCGCCACGGGCAGGGGCGGGAGAGACCCAGTACTTC.